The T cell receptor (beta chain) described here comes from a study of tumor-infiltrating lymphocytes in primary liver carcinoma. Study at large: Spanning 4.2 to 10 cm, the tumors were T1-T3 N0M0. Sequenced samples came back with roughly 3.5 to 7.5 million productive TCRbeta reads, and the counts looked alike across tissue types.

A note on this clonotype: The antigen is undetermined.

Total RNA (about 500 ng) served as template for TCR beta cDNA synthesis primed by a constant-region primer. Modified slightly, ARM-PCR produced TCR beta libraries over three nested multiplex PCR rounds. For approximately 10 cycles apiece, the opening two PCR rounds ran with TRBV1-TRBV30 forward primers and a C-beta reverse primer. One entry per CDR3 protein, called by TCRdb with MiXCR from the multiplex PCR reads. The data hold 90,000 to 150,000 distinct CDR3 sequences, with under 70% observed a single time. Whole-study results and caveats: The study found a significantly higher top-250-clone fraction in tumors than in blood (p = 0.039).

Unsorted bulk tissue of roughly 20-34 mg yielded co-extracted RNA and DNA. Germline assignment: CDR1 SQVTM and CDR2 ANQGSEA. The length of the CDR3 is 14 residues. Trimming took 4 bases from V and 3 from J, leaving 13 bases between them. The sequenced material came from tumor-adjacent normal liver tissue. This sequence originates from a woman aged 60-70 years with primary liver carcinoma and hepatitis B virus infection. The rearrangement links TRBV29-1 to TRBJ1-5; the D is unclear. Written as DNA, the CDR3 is TGCAGCGTTGGCCCGGCACTGATCAATCAGCCCCAGCATTTT. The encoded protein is CSVGPALINQPQHF.